The entry below gives a single TCR beta chain sequence along with its context. Its antigen is still unknown. The data originate from a study of T-cell reconstitution after alpha-beta-depleted transplantation in children. Overall study findings and caveats: Certain patients had high TCRbeta diversity at day 60, and it came from recipient T cells and thymic progenitors that survived.

The CDR3 extends over 13 amino acids. Germline V gene data show CDR1 as DFQATT and CDR2 as SNEGSKA (reference sequence). With 4 bases removed from V and 3 bases from J, the gap between germline ends came to 12 bases. Using unique molecular identifiers, the investigators prepared the TCRbeta library. TCRdb itself ran the PCR reads through MiXCR, one entry per CDR3 protein. The sample has some 290,000 distinct CDR3 sequences; approximately 23% are singletons. This chain uses TRBV20-1 with TRBJ1-2; D not resolved. This material consisted of PBMCs, mostly from graft donor cells, taken 180 days after TCRalphabeta/CD19-depleted stem cell transplant. The receptor was derived from a male patient between 10 and 17 years old who had a stem cell transplant for acute lymphoblastic leukemia, so the T cells may come from the graft donor. CDR3 sequence: CSATRGGDYGYTF. The DNA of the CDR3 is TGCAGTGCTACTCGGGGAGGAGACTATGGCTACACCTTC.